The clone carrying this TCR beta chain was detected a few times. Germline loops: CDR1 SEHNR, CDR2 FQNEAQ (reference sequence). V lost 3 bases, J lost 2 bases, and 11 bases lay in between. The CDR3 spans 14 residues. This specimen comes from a study of T cells after yellow fever vaccination. The wider study: SMART-Seq v4 Ultra Low Input served to prepare low-cell-number fractions.

MiXCR, applied by TCRdb to the 5' RACE reads, yields one record per CDR3 protein. In the table there are roughly 48,000 distinct CDR3 sequences, 6.5% to 8.5% of which are singletons. Study-wide findings and caveats: Re-detected after boosting: most primary clones, around 96% of CD4 and around 86% of CD8.

This TCR was sampled from a man aged 18 to 30 who received the YFV17D yellow fever vaccine. The specimen comprised CD8+ T cells not binding an NS4B(214-222) dextramer, sorted from PBMCs, sampled roughly 47 days after the first yellow fever vaccination. The chain links TRBV7-9 to TRBJ2-7; possible D gene TRBD1, 5 bases. The CDR3: CASSFRQPPYEQYF. DNA of the CDR3: TGTGCCAGCAGCTTCCGACAGCCCCCCTACGAGCAGTACTTC.